The 19 T cell receptor beta chains given below trace back to one sample, sequenced in a study of Tregs in tolerant kidney transplant recipients (dated by TCRdb to between 2017 and 2020). The sample's time point, from its label and the paper: blood sample drawn before combined kidney and bone marrow transplant. Library generation was performed with the immunoSEQ multiplex PCR assay. Sourced from immuneACCESS, this table was stored by TCRdb with only in-frame sequences that have V and J called. A share of the clones is absent; for the studies checked, an unresolved V gene accounts for under half, and the remainder has no known explanation. In all, the sample holds tens of thousands of clones, and 93% of those were seen once. The ten largest clones add up to about 0.45% of the sample. The starting material was CD4+ T cells from blood, obtained before the transplant. The source is a human donor who received a combined kidney and bone marrow transplant.

The J gene is TRBJ2-2, the V gene TRBV7-8; no clear D gene. V dropped 1 base and J dropped 9 bases, with 9 bases sitting between them. Looked up from germline, CDR1 is SGHVS and CDR2 is FQNEAQ. CDR3 length: 13 amino acids. The CDR3 DNA is TGTGCCAGCAGCTTAGGTAGCTCTCGGGAGCTGTTTTTT. Amino acids: CASSLGSSRELFF.

The chain links TRBV4-1 to TRBJ1-1; 8 positions agree with TRBD1. The CDR3 is 18 amino acids. CDR1 and CDR2 from the germline V gene are MGHRA and YSYEKL. V was clipped by 0 bases and J by 7 bases; unmatched bases: 16. The CDR3 protein is CASSQEHRTGSLRGEAFF. The CDR3 DNA reads as TGCGCCAGCAGCCAAGAGCATCGGACAGGGTCCCTTCGTGGTGAAGCTTTCTTT.

This sequence joins TRBV7-9 and TRBJ2-1, with 7 nucleotides matching TRBD1. Germline V CDR1 and CDR2: SEHNR, FQNEAQ (reference sequence). This CDR3 is 17 amino acids long. Trimming removed 1 base from V and 4 bases from J; junction bases left unmatched: 10. The CDR3 loop is CASSLEQGWDIYNEQFF. CDR3 nucleotides: TGTGCCAGCAGCTTAGAACAGGGGTGGGATATTTACAATGAGCAGTTCTTC.

The V gene is TRBV11-2, the J gene TRBJ1-2; possibly TRBD1 for D (5 bases). The CDR3 length is 13 residues. Trimming took off 0 bases at V and 7 bases at J, with 9 bases between the two ends. Germline values: CDR1 SGHAT, CDR2 FQNNGV. This chain's CDR3 is CASSLEGLLGYTF. The CDR3 DNA reads TGTGCCAGCAGCTTAGAGGGACTTCTTGGCTACACCTTC. Full variable domain (outside the CDR3, taken from reference TRBV11-2 and TRBJ1-2): EAGVAQSPRYKIIEKRQSVAFWCNPISGHATLYWYQQILGQGPKLLIQFQNNGVVDDSQLPKDRFSAERLKGVDSTLKIQPAKLEDSAVYLCASSLEGLLGYTFGSGTRLTVV.

The CDR3 nucleotides are TGCGCCAGCAGCCCCCTTCCGGGCTCCTACAATGAGCAGTTCTTC. This codes for CASSPLPGSYNEQFF. The V call is TRBV5-1, the J call TRBJ2-1, with D hard to call. V gave up 4 bases and J gave up 0 bases, with 11 bases separating them. CDR1 is SGHRS and CDR2 is YFSETQ in the germline V gene. The CDR3 length is 15 residues.

The chain is built from TRBV2 and TRBJ2-1; 7 bases are shared with TRBD2. Germline-derived CDR1 and CDR2 are SNHLY and FYNNEI. V trimming: 4 bases; J trimming: 4 bases; junction bases outside the gene matches: 4. The CDR3 is made up of 14 amino acids. This chain's CDR3 is CASSGAGVYNEQFF. The CDR3 DNA reads TGTGCCAGCAGTGGGGCGGGGGTTTACAATGAGCAGTTCTTC.

The chain combines TRBV5-1 with TRBJ2-2, with 10 nucleotides matching TRBD2. The germline V gene has CDR1 SGHRS and CDR2 YFSETQ. CDR3 length: 17 residues. After removal of 2 bases from V and 5 bases from J, the junction contained 9 bases not matched to a gene. This CDR3 is CASSLRLAGVGTGELFF. The CDR3 region has the DNA TGCGCCAGCAGCTTACGCCTAGCGGGAGTAGGGACCGGGGAGCTGTTTTTT.

In DNA, the CDR3 is TGCAGCGTTGTTGCCCAGGGGTTGAACCAGCATTTT. Amino acids: CSVVAQGLNQHF. The chain has TRBV29-1 and TRBJ1-5; a possible D gene is TRBD1 (6 bases). Germline V gene data show CDR1 as SQVTM and CDR2 as ANQGSEA. The CDR3 length is 12 residues. The germline V and J ends were trimmed by 4 bases and 12 bases, with 16 bases remaining between them.

V is TRBV28 and J is TRBJ1-3; D uncertain. There are 14 residues in the CDR3. Trimming removed 8 bases from V and 0 bases from J, with 11 bases in between. Germline V CDR1 and CDR2: MDHEN, SYDVKM. DNA for the CDR3: TGTGCCAGCCATACGGGGAGCTCTGGAAACACCATATATTTT. It is translated as CASHTGSSGNTIYF.

The CDR3 nucleotides read TGTGCCAGCAGCTTAAGATTTTCATCTCGGAGCGAAGCTTTCTTT. Amino acids: CASSLRFSSRSEAFF. The chain recombines TRBV5-4 with TRBJ1-1; D is unclear. The CDR3 length is 15 residues. Germline loops: CDR1 SGHNT, CDR2 YYREEE (reference sequence). Trimming left V 2 bases short and J 8 bases short, with 19 bases between. The complete variable domain, with remaining parts taken from reference TRBV5-4 and TRBJ1-1, reads ETGVTQSPTHLIKTRGQQVTLRCSSQSGHNTVSWYQQALGQGPQFIFQYYREEENGRGNFPPRFSGLQFPNYSSELNVNALELDDSALYLCASSLRFSSRSEAFFGQGTRLTVV.

V gene TRBV11-2 combines with J gene TRBJ2-1, with TRBD2 as a possible D gene (5 bases). V dropped 0 bases and J dropped 6 bases, with 9 bases sitting between them. The CDR3 is made up of 14 amino acids. The germline V gene has CDR1 SGHAT and CDR2 FQNNGV. The CDR3 loop is CASSLDRGTNEQFF. The CDR3 region has the DNA TGTGCCAGCAGCTTAGACCGGGGTACCAATGAGCAGTTCTTC.

The rearrangement links TRBV11-3 to TRBJ1-4; 9 bases are shared with TRBD1. The germline CDR1 and CDR2 sequences are SGHNT and YENEEA. V was pared by 5 bases and J by 8 bases, with 6 bases of the junction left unmatched. This CDR3 has 14 residues. CDR3: CASSRDRVEEKLFF. CDR3 bases: TGTGCCAGCAGCCGGGACAGGGTTGAGGAAAAACTGTTTTTT.

The chain combines TRBV5-1 with TRBJ1-2; D may be TRBD1 (5 bases). CDR1 and CDR2 from the germline V gene are SGHRS and YFSETQ. Trimming removed 2 bases at V and 5 bases at J, with 13 bases between. The CDR3 length is 14 residues. The CDR3 loop reads CASSFGGDRYGYTF. The CDR3 nucleotides read TGCGCCAGCAGCTTCGGGGGAGACAGATATGGCTACACCTTC.

V and J are TRBV19 and TRBJ1-2; D gene ambiguous. The germline V gene encodes CDR1 LNHDA and CDR2 SQIVND (reference sequence). This CDR3 contains 14 residues. Trimming removed 5 bases at V and 0 bases at J, with 10 bases between. In nucleotides, the CDR3 is TGTGCCAGTAGTGGTCAGATTACTAACTATGGCTACACCTTC. Translated, it gives CASSGQITNYGYTF.

The chain has TRBV27 and TRBJ2-3; no definite D call. The V gene's germline CDR1 is MNHEY and CDR2 SMNVEV (reference sequence). The ends were cut back, 4 bases at V and 1 base at J, with 3 bases in the middle. CDR3 length equals 12 residues. The CDR3 loop is CASSSGTDTQYF. As DNA, the CDR3 is TGTGCCAGCAGTTCGGGCACAGATACGCAGTATTTT.

The rearrangement links TRBV18 to TRBJ2-3; D is uncertain. Per germline, CDR1 KGHSH and CDR2 LQKENI. V dropped 5 bases and J dropped 3 bases, with 18 bases sitting between them. There are 16 residues in the CDR3. The CDR3 reads CASSSNLPSVTDTQYF. CDR3 nucleotide sequence: TGTGCCAGCTCATCTAATCTCCCGTCGGTTACAGATACGCAGTATTTT.

This chain links TRBV4-1 with TRBJ2-7, with 8 bases that match TRBD2. The CDR3 is 16 residues long. Per germline, CDR1 MGHRA and CDR2 YSYEKL. Trimming removed 1 base from V and 5 bases from J; junction bases left unmatched: 10. The CDR3 spells CASSQGPTREVDEQYF. The CDR3 DNA follows: TGCGCCAGCAGCCAAGGACCCACGCGGGAGGTCGACGAGCAGTACTTC.

The gene calls are TRBV4-2 and TRBJ2-7, with 7 positions matching TRBD2. CDR3 length: 16 residues. Germline lookup yields CDR1 LGHNA and CDR2 YNFKEQ. J gave up 1 base and V 0 bases, and 6 bases lay outside the gene matches. CDR3 sequence: CASSQDLGSGSYEQYF. DNA of the CDR3: TGTGCCAGCAGCCAAGATCTGGGTAGCGGGTCCTACGAGCAGTACTTC.

The chain couples TRBV30 to TRBJ2-3; possibly TRBD1 for D (5 bases). With 3 bases removed from V and 6 bases from J, the gap between germline ends came to 19 bases. The germline V gene encodes CDR1 GTSNPN and CDR2 SVGIG (reference sequence). CDR3 length: 15 residues. CDR3 nucleotides: TGTGCCTGGAGCCGGGCAGGGAACTTTAAGGATACGCAGTATTTT. Protein sequence: CAWSRAGNFKDTQYF.